A single sample gave rise to the 15 T cell receptor beta chains below, sequenced in a study of beta chain features in type 1 diabetes. The authors reverse transcribed all of the isolated RNA, so sequencing captured expressed TCRB transcripts. Clones were read by immunoSEQ multiplex PCR, and TCRdb kept only the in-frame ones, dropping some. The repertoire holds 860,000 or so clones, with roughly 15% as singletons. The specimen sequenced was naive CD4+ T cells from blood. The origin of the receptors is a woman aged 18-29 years in good health.

V gene TRBV4-3 combines with J gene TRBJ2-1; 13 nucleotides agree with TRBD2. Germline V lookup: CDR1 LGHNA, CDR2 YSLEER. With V trimmed by 2 bases and J by 10 bases, 11 bases remained unmatched. The CDR3 length is 17 residues. In DNA form, the CDR3 reads TGCGCCAGCAGCCAATATACCGGGACTAGCGGGACGAGGGAGCAGTTCTTC. Residues: CASSQYTGTSGTREQFF.

The chain joins TRBV6-5 to TRBJ2-5; 8 nucleotides match TRBD1. The CDR3 sequence is 14 residues long. Germline V gene lookup returns CDR1 MNHEY and CDR2 SVGAGI. V lost 5 bases to trimming and J lost 4 bases; unmatched junction nucleotides: 6. The CDR3: CASSDRTGTETQYF. CDR3 nucleotides: TGTGCCAGCAGTGATCGGACAGGGACAGAGACCCAGTACTTC.

The chain uses TRBV7-2 and TRBJ2-1; possibly TRBD2 for D (6 bases). Looked up from germline, CDR1 is SGHTA and CDR2 is FQGNSA. This CDR3 comprises 11 residues. V was clipped by 5 bases and J by 8 bases, with 7 bases between them. This CDR3 reads CASSRGYEQFF. The CDR3, as DNA: TGTGCCAGCAGCCGGGGGTATGAGCAGTTCTTC.

This clone was observed a few times. This chain uses TRBV10-2 with TRBJ2-7; 11 bases are a match to TRBD2. Germline V gene sequence: CDR1 WSHSY, CDR2 SAAADI. The trim removed 2 bases at V and 0 bases at J, leaving 3 bases unmatched. This CDR3 spans 16 amino acids. CDR3 residues: CASSEPTSGSSYEQYF. The CDR3 DNA is TGCGCCAGCAGTGAGCCCACTAGCGGGAGCTCCTACGAGCAGTACTTC.

The chain carries TRBV19 and TRBJ1-3; 8 bases fit TRBD1. The J segment lost 1 base and the V segment lost 6 bases, leaving 11 bases of the junction unmatched. The CDR3 is made up of 17 amino acids. Germline assignment: CDR1 LNHDA and CDR2 SQIVND (reference sequence). The CDR3 DNA reads TGTGCCAGTAGGCGGATCGGACAGGGTGTTTCTGGAAACACCATATATTTT. The encoded protein is CASRRIGQGVSGNTIYF.

V usage is TRBV11-2 and J usage is TRBJ1-4, with unresolved D. The germline gives CDR1 SGHAT, CDR2 FQNNGV. The germline V and J ends were trimmed by 5 bases and 5 bases, with 18 bases remaining between them. This CDR3 comprises 16 residues. The CDR3 sequence: CASSPGRYRSNEKLFF. DNA for the CDR3: TGTGCCAGCAGCCCGGGTCGGTATAGGTCGAATGAAAAACTGTTTTTT.

The chain uses TRBV7-9 and TRBJ1-4, with D uncertain. The V gene lost 2 bases and the J gene lost 5 bases, with 6 bases spanning the gap. The CDR3 spans 13 residues. Germline loops: CDR1 SEHNR, CDR2 FQNEAQ (reference sequence). The CDR3: CASSLIVNEKLFF. The DNA of the CDR3 is TGTGCCAGCAGCTTAATAGTAAATGAAAAACTGTTTTTT. The complete variable domain, with remaining parts taken from reference TRBV7-9 and TRBJ1-4, reads DTGVSQNPRHKITKRGQNVTFRCDPISEHNRLYWYRQTLGQGPEFLTYFQNEAQLEKSRLLSDRFSAERPKGSFSTLEIQRTEQGDSAMYLCASSLIVNEKLFFGSGTQLSVL.

This chain uses TRBV6-5 with TRBJ1-1, with a possible D match to TRBD1 (6 bases). V lost 0 bases, J lost 7 bases, and 15 bases lay in between. There are 15 residues in the CDR3. Per the germline V gene, CDR1 is MNHEY and CDR2 is SVGAGI. The CDR3 sequence is CASSYSSSTGYEAFF. The CDR3 coding sequence is TGTGCCAGCAGTTACTCGTCTTCGACAGGCTATGAAGCTTTCTTT.

CDR3 sequence (DNA): TGTGCCAGCAGCTCCCGGGCCGACAGGCCTTTCCAAAGAAACTATGGCTACACCTTC. As protein: CASSSRADRPFQRNYGYTF. This chain connects TRBV7-2 to TRBJ1-2, with D possibly matching TRBD1 (6 bases). Trimming removed 4 bases at V and 2 bases at J, with 26 bases between. The CDR3 spans 19 residues. Germline V lookup: CDR1 SGHTA, CDR2 FQGNSA.

The rearrangement uses TRBV7-2 and TRBJ2-5, with unresolved D. The V and J ends lost 2 bases and 4 bases respectively, with 17 bases between them. Germline V gene data show CDR1 as SGHTA and CDR2 as FQGNSA. The length of the CDR3 is 16 residues. CDR3 coding DNA: TGTGCCAGCAGCTTAAACGTCCCCTCGTTGTCAGAGACCCAGTACTTC. Protein: CASSLNVPSLSETQYF.

V usage is TRBV11-2 and J usage is TRBJ2-2, with D unclear. The CDR3 has 13 amino acids. With 3 bases removed from V and 8 bases from J, the gap between germline ends came to 10 bases. Germline CDR1 SGHAT, CDR2 FQNNGV. The CDR3 DNA reads TGTGCCAGCAGCTTGTACCTTTGGGGGGAGCTGTTTTTT. It translates to CASSLYLWGELFF.

The chain carries TRBV28 and TRBJ2-6; TRBD1 aligns across 7 bases. This CDR3 comprises 14 residues. Germline CDR1 reads MDHEN; CDR2 reads SYDVKM. Germline trimming cut 7 bases from V and 4 bases from J; bases unmatched to any gene: 4. CDR3 sequence (DNA): TGTGCCAGCAACGACAGGGACGGGGCCAACGTCCTGACTTTC. As protein: CASNDRDGANVLTF.

The sample holds a few counts of this clone. The gene calls are TRBV6-6 and TRBJ2-5; TRBD2 aligns across 8 bases. V lost 10 bases, J lost 2 bases, and 15 bases stayed unmatched. Germline CDR1 is MNHNY and CDR2 is SVGAGI (reference sequence). CDR3 length equals 16 residues. The CDR3 protein is CATPPGGCSSQETQYF. The CDR3 DNA sequence: TGTGCCACCCCACCGGGGGGGTGTAGCAGTCAAGAGACCCAGTACTTC.

In the case of this clone: This same CDR3 is encoded by further DNA sequences in the sample. The CDR3 reads CASSIDTDTQYF. CDR3 bases: TGTGCCAGTAGTATCGATACAGATACGCAGTATTTT. This chain joins TRBV19 and TRBJ2-3; D is undetermined. The CDR3 extends over 12 amino acids. Trimming pared 3 bases from V and 3 bases from J, leaving 4 bases between. Germline V CDR1 and CDR2: LNHDA, SQIVND (reference sequence).

V usage is TRBV5-6 and J usage is TRBJ2-5, with D hard to call. The CDR3 has 13 residues. Trimming cost V 6 bases and J 5 bases, with 14 bases left between them. CDR1 and CDR2 (germline): SGHDT, YYEEEE. CDR3 residues: CASTVGDVETQYF. The CDR3 DNA reads as TGTGCCAGCACCGTTGGGGATGTGGAGACCCAGTACTTC.